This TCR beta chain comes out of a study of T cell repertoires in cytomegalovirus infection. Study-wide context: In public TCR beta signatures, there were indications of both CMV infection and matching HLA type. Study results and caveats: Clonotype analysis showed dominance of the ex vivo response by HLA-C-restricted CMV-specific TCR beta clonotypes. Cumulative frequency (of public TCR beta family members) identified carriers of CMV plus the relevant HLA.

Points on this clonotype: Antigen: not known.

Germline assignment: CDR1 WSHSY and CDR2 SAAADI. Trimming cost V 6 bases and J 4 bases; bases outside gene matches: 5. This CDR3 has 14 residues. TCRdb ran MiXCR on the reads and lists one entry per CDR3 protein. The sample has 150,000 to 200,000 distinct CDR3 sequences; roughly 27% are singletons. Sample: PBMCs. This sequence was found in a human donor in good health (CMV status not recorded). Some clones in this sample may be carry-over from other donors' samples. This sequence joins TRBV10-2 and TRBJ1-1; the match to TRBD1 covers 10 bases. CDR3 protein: CASRTGGIGTEAFF. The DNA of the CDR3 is TGCGCCAGCAGGACAGGGGGCATCGGCACTGAAGCTTTCTTT.